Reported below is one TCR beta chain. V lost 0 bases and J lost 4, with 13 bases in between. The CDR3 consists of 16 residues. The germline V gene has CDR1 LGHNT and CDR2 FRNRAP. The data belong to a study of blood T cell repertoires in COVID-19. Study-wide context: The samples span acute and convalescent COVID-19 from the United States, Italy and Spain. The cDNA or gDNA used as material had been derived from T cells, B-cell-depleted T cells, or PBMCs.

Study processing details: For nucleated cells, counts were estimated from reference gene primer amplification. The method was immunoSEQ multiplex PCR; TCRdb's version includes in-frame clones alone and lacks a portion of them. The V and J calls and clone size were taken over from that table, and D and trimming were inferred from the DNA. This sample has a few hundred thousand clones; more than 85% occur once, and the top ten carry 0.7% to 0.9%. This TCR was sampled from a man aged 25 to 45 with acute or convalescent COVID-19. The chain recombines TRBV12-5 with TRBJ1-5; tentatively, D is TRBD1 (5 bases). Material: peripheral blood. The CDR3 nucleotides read TGTGCTAGTGGTTTGGTCCATGGCAGGGTGAATCAGCCCCAGCATTTT. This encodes CASGLVHGRVNQPQHF. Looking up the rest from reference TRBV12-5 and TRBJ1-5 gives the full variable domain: DARVTQTPRHKVTEMGQEVTMRCQPILGHNTVFWYRQTMMQGLELLAYFRNRAPLDDSGMPKDRFSAEMPDATLATLKIQPSEPRDSAVYFCASGLVHGRVNQPQHFGDGTRLSIL.